The 12 T cell receptor beta chains below all came from one sample that was sequenced in a study of T cell repertoires in cytomegalovirus infection. TCRdb analysed the reads with MiXCR anew, one entry per CDR3 protein. The sample contains a few hundred thousand distinct CDR3 sequences, approximately 15% of which appear only once. The sequencing input was CD8+ T cells from PBMCs. The source is a human donor in good health (CMV status not recorded). Some clones in this sample may be carry-over from other donors' samples.

The table lists this clonotype with a few counts. The chain recombines TRBV5-1 with TRBJ2-3; 8 bases match TRBD1. The CDR3 consists of 16 residues. Germline CDR1 SGHRS, CDR2 YFSETQ. After removal of 0 bases from V and 6 bases from J, the junction contained 9 bases not matched to a gene. The CDR3 is CASSLATDRARDTQYF. The DNA of the CDR3 is TGCGCCAGCAGCTTGGCCACGGACAGGGCCAGGGATACGCAGTATTTT.

This rearrangement joins TRBV19 to TRBJ2-1, with a weak D call TRBD1 (5 bases). This CDR3 has 15 amino acids. From germline, CDR1 is LNHDA and CDR2 SQIVND (reference sequence). V was pared by 3 bases and J by 4 bases, with 13 bases between. CDR3 sequence: CASSMFQGTYNEQFF. In DNA form, the CDR3 reads TGTGCCAGTAGTATGTTCCAGGGCACTTACAATGAGCAGTTCTTC.

This rearrangement joins TRBV29-1 to TRBJ2-1; D may be TRBD2 (6 bases). The CDR3 spans 15 residues. V was cut by 1 base and J by 2 bases, with 12 bases left in between. In germline, CDR1 is SQVTM, CDR2 ANQGSEA. The CDR3 loop is CSVEGGVVPYNEQFF. CDR3 coding DNA: TGCAGCGTTGAAGGCGGGGTGGTCCCCTACAATGAGCAGTTCTTC.

This clonotype has only a few counts. The rearrangement joins TRBV2 to TRBJ2-5; maybe TRBD2 (5 bases). Germline V gene sequence: CDR1 SNHLY, CDR2 FYNNEI. The CDR3 contains 14 residues. Trimming stripped 2 bases from V and 3 bases from J, with 10 bases between. The CDR3 loop reads CASSELGEEETQYF. CDR3 sequence (DNA): TGTGCCAGCAGTGAACTCGGGGAAGAAGAGACCCAGTACTTC.

This clonotype was detected a few times. This rearrangement joins TRBV19 to TRBJ2-7; TRBD1 matches 8 bases. The CDR3 covers 16 residues. Germline V CDR1 and CDR2: LNHDA, SQIVND (reference sequence). V lost 3 bases and J lost 1; bases outside the gene matches: 8. The CDR3 coding sequence is TGTGCCAGTAGTATCTCCGCAGACAGGGGATCCTACGAGCAGTACTTC. Amino acid sequence: CASSISADRGSYEQYF.

The CDR3 coding sequence is TGTGCCAGCGGAGGACAGGGCGGCGGAGGAGTCGAGCAGTACTTC. This codes for CASGGQGGGGVEQYF. The chain combines TRBV27 with TRBJ2-7; TRBD1 matches 8 bases. Losses at the gene ends were 8 bases for V and 6 bases for J; bases not matched to a gene: 15. This CDR3 comprises 15 residues. CDR1 is MNHEY and CDR2 is SMNVEV in the germline V gene (reference sequence).

V and J are TRBV4-3 and TRBJ1-2; D ambiguous. This CDR3 comprises 16 residues. Deletions cut 1 base from V and 2 bases from J, with 14 bases between. The germline V gene encodes CDR1 LGHNA and CDR2 YSLEER. CDR3 nucleotides: TGCGCCAGCAGCCAAGCCCTTCTAAAAGAAAACTATGGCTACACCTTC. It yields the protein CASSQALLKENYGYTF.

This rearrangement joins TRBV7-8 to TRBJ1-6, with 11 bases aligning to TRBD1. From germline, CDR1 is SGHVS and CDR2 FQNEAQ. Trimming cost V 1 base and J 7 bases; bases outside gene matches: 6. The CDR3 sequence is 17 residues long. CDR3 nucleotides: TGTGCCAGCAGCTTAGGGGACAGGGGGTTGTTAAATTCACCCCTCCACTTT. Protein sequence: CASSLGDRGLLNSPLHF.

This clonotype was detected a few times. V is TRBV6-6 and J is TRBJ2-7, with D perhaps TRBD1 or TRBD2 (6 bases each). CDR1 is MNHNY, CDR2 SVGAGI, per germline (reference sequence). The CDR3 sequence is 15 residues long. V lost 5 bases and J 2 bases, leaving 16 bases between the germline ends. CDR3 nucleotide sequence: TGTGCCAGCAGTCACCTAGGGGGGAACACCTACGAGCAGTACTTC. Its translation: CASSHLGGNTYEQYF.

This clonotype showed up many times. V gene TRBV7-2 combines with J gene TRBJ2-3; no definite D call. From germline, CDR1 is SGHTA and CDR2 FQGNSA. This CDR3 has 15 residues. Trimming removed 5 bases from V and 3 bases from J, with 15 bases in between. Here the CDR3 DNA reads TGTGCCAGCAGCCCAGAGGCGCGGAGAACAGATACGCAGTATTTT. It translates to CASSPEARRTDTQYF.

The chain is built from TRBV14 and TRBJ2-7, with 7 bases identical to TRBD1. Germline V gene data show CDR1 as SGHDN and CDR2 as FVKESK. The CDR3 spans 17 residues. V shed 1 base, J shed 0 bases, and the junction held 9 bases outside the gene matches. Written as DNA, the CDR3 is TGTGCCAGCAGCCAAGGGATTCGGGACAGAGTCTCCTACGAGCAGTACTTC. It codes for CASSQGIRDRVSYEQYF.

This clonotype was recorded a few times. This chain connects TRBV7-7 to TRBJ2-6, with D possibly being TRBD1 (5 bases). The germline V gene has CDR1 SSHAT and CDR2 FNYEAQ (reference sequence). The CDR3 runs 13 residues. The CDR3 DNA reads as TGTGCTATCTTAGGGGTTGGAGCCAACGTCCTGACTTTC. Its protein is CAILGVGANVLTF.